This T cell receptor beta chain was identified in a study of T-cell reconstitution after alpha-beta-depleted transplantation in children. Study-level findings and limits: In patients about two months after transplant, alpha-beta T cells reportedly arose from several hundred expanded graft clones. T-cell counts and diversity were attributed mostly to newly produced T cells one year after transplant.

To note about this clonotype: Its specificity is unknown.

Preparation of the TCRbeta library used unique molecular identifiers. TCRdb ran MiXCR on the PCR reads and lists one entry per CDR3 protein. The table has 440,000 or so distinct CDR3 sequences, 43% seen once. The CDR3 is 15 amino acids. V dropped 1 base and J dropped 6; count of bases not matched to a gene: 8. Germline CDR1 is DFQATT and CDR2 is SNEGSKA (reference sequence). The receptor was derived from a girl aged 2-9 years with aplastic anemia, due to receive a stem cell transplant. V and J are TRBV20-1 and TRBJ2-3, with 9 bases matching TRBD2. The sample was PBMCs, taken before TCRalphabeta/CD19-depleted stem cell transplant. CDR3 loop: CSARGGLAGPDTQYF. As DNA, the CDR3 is TGCAGTGCTAGAGGGGGGCTAGCGGGGCCGGATACGCAGTATTTT.